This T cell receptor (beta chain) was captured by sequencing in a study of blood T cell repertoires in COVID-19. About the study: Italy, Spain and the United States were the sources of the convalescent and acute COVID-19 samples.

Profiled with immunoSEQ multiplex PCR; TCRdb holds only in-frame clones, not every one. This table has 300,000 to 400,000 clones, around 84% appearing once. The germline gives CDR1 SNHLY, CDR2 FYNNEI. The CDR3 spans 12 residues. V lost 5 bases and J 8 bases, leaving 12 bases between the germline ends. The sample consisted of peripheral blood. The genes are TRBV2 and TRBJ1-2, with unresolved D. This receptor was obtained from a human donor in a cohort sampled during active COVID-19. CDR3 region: CASSFQRFGYTF. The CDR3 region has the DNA TGTGCCAGCAGTTTTCAGAGGTTCGGCTACACCTTC.